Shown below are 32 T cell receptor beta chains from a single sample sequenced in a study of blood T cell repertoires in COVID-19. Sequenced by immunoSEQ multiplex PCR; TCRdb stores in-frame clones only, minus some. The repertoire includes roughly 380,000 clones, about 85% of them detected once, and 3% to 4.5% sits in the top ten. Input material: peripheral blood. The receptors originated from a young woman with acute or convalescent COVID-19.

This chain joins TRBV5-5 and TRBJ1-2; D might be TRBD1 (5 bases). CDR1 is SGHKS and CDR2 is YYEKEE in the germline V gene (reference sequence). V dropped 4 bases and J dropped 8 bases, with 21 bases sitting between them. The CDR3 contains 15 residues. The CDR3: CASSGLGDRAGGYTF. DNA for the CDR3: TGTGCCAGCAGCGGTCTAGGGGATAGGGCGGGGGGCTACACCTTC.

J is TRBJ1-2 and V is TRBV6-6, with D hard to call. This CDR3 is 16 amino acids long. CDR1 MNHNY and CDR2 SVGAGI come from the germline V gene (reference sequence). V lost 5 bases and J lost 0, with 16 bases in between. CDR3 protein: CASSSLAGGSNYGYTF. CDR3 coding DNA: TGTGCCAGCAGTAGCTTAGCGGGAGGGTCTAACTATGGCTACACCTTC.

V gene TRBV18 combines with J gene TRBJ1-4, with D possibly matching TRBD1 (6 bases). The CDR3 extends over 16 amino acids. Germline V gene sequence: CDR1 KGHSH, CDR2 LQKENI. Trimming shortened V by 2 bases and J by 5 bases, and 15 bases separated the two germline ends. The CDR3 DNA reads TGTGCCAGCTCACCAAACTATGGACAGCCAAATGAAAAACTGTTTTTT. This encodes CASSPNYGQPNEKLFF.

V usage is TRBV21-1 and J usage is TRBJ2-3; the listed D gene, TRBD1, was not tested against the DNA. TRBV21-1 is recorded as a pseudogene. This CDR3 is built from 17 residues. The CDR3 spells CASSKELSDTGTDTQYF. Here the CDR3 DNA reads TGTGCCAGCAGCAAAGAATTGTCGGACACCGGCACAGATACGCAGTATTTT.

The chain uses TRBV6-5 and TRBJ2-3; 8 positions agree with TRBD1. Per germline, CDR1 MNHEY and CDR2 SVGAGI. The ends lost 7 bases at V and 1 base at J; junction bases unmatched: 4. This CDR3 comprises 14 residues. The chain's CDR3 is CASTSGQGTDTQYF. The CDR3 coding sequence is TGTGCCAGCACTTCGGGACAGGGCACAGATACGCAGTATTTT.

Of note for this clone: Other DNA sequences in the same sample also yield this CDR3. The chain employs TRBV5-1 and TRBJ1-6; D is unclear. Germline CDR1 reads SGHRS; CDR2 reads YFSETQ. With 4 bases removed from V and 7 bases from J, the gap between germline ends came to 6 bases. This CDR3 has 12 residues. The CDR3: CASSDTNSPLHF. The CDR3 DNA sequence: TGCGCCAGCAGCGACACCAATTCACCCCTCCACTTT.

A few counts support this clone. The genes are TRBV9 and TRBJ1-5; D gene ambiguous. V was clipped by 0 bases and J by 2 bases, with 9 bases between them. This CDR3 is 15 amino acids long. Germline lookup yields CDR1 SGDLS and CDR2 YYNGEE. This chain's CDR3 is CASSVGEFGNQPQHF. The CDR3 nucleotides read TGTGCCAGCAGCGTAGGGGAGTTTGGCAATCAGCCCCAGCATTTT.

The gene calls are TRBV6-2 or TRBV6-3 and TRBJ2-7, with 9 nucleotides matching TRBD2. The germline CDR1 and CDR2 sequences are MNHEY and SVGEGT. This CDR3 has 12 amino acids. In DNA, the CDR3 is TGTGCCAGCAGTTACGGAGCGGGGGGAGGTGTTGTC. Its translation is CASSYGAGGGVV.

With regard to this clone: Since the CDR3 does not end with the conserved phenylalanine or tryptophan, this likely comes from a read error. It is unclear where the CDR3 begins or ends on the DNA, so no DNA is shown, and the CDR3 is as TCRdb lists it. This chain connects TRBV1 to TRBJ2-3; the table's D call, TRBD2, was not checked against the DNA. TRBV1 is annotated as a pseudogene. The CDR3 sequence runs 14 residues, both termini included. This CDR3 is CTSSPDRGTSGGVI.

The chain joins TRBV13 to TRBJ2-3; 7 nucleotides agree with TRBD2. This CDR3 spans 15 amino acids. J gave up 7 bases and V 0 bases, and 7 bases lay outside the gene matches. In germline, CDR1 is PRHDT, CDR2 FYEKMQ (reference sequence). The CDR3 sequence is CASSLGRLAENTQYF. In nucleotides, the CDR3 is TGTGCCAGCAGCTTAGGGCGGCTAGCGGAAAATACGCAGTATTTT. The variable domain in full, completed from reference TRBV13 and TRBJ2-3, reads AAGVIQSPRHLIKEKRETATLKCYPIPRHDTVYWYQQGPGQDPQFLISFYEKMQSDKGSIPDRFSAQQFSDYHSELNMSSLELGDSALYFCASSLGRLAENTQYFGPGTRLTVL.

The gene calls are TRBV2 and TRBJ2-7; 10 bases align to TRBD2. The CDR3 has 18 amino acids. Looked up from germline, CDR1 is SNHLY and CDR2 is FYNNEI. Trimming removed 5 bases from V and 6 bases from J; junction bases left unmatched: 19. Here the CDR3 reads CASSISSGRPPPLGEQYF. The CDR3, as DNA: TGTGCCAGCAGTATCAGTAGCGGGAGGCCTCCTCCCCTCGGCGAGCAGTACTTC.

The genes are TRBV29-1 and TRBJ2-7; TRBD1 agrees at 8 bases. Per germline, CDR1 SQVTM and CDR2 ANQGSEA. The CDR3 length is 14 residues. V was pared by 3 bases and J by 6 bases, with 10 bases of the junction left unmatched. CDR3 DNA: TGCAGCGTTGAGGACAGGGAGTCTCCAGGCGAGCAGTACTTC. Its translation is CSVEDRESPGEQYF.

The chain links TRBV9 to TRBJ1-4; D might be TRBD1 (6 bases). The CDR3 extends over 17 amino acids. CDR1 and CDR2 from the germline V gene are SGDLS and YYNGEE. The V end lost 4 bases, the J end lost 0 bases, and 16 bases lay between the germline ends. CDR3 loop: CASSPVRGPATNEKLFF. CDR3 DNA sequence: TGTGCCAGCAGCCCCGTCAGGGGCCCTGCAACTAATGAAAAACTGTTTTTT.

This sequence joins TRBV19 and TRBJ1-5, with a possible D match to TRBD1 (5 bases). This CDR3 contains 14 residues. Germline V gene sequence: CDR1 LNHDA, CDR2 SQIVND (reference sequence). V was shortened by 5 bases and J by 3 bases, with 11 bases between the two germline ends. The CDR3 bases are TGTGCCAGTAGTGCGGGACCCTACAATCAGCCCCAGCATTTT. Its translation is CASSAGPYNQPQHF.

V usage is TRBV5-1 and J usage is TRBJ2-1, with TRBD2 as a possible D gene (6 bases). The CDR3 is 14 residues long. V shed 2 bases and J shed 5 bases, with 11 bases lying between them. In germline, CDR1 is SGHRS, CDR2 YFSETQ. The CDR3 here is CASSFREPHNEQFF. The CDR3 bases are TGCGCCAGCAGCTTCCGGGAGCCCCACAATGAGCAGTTCTTC.

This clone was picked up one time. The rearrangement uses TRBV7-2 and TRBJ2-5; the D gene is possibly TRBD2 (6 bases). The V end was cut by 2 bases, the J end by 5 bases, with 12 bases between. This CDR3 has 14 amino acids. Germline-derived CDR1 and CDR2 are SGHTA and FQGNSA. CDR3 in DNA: TGTGCCAGCAGCTTAATGGGGGGTAAGGAGACCCAGTACTTC. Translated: CASSLMGGKETQYF. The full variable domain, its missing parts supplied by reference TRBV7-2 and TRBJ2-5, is GAGVSQSPSNKVTEKGKDVELRCDPISGHTALYWYRQSLGQGLEFLIYFQGNSAPDKSGLPSDRFSAERTGGSVSTLTIQRTQQEDSAVYLCASSLMGGKETQYFGPGTRLLVL.

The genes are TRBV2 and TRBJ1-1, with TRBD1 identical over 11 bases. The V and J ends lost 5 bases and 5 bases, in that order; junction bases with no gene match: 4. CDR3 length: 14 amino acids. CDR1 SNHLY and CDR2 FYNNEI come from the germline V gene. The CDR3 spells CASSKGQGETEAFF. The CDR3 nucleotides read TGTGCCAGCAGTAAGGGACAGGGGGAAACTGAAGCTTTCTTT.

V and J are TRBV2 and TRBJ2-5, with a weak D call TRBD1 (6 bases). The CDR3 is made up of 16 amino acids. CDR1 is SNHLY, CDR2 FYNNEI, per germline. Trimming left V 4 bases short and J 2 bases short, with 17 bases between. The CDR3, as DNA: TGTGCCAGCAGTGGGTTTGGGACACGGGTTCAAGAGACCCAGTACTTC. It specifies CASSGFGTRVQETQYF.

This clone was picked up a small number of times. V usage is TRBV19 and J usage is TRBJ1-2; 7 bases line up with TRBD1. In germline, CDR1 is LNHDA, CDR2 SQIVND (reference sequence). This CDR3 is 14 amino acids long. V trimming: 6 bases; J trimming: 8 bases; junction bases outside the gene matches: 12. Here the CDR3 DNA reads TGTGCCAGTAGGGCCCCAACAGGGGCGGCCGGCTACACCTTC. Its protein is CASRAPTGAAGYTF.

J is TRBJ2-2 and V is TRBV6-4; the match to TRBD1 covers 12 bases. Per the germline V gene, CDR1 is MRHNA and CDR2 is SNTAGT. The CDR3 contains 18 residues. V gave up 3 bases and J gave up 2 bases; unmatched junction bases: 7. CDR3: CASSDDVGQGANTGELFF. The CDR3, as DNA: TGTGCCAGCAGTGATGATGTGGGACAGGGGGCAAACACCGGGGAGCTGTTTTTT.

In DNA form, the CDR3 reads TGTGCCAGCCGATTCGAGGGGGTTAATGAAAAACTGTTTTTT. It is translated as CASRFEGVNEKLFF. This chain joins TRBV2 and TRBJ1-4, with D possibly matching TRBD1 (6 bases). The V gene lost 8 bases and the J gene lost 4 bases, with 14 bases spanning the gap. Per the germline V gene, CDR1 is SNHLY and CDR2 is FYNNEI. This CDR3 region has 14 residues. Complete variable domain (other parts from reference TRBV2 and TRBJ1-4): EPEVTQTPSHQVTQMGQEVILRCVPISNHLYFYWYRQILGQKVEFLVSFYNNEISEKSEIFDDQFSVERPDGSNFTLKIRSTKLEDSAMYFCASRFEGVNEKLFFGSGTQLSVL.

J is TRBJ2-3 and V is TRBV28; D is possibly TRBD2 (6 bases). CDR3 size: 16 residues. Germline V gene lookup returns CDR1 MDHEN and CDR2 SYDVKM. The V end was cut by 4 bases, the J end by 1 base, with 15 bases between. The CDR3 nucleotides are TGTGCCAGCAGTTCCCCAGGGATAGCGGGCACAGATACGCAGTATTTT. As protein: CASSSPGIAGTDTQYF.

The CDR3 loop is CASSTGTGDWPQHF. CDR3 sequence (DNA): TGTGCCAGCAGTACCGGGACAGGGGATTGGCCCCAGCATTTT. The chain has TRBV28 and TRBJ1-5, with 10 bases aligning to TRBD1. The CDR3 totals 14 residues. V dropped 5 bases and J dropped 9; count of bases not matched to a gene: 7. The V gene's germline CDR1 is MDHEN and CDR2 SYDVKM.

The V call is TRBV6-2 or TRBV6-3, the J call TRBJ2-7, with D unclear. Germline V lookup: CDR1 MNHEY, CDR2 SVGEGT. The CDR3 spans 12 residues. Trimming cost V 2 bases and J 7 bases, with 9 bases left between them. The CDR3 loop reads CASSYAPREQYF. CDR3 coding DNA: TGTGCCAGCAGTTACGCTCCTCGGGAGCAGTACTTC.

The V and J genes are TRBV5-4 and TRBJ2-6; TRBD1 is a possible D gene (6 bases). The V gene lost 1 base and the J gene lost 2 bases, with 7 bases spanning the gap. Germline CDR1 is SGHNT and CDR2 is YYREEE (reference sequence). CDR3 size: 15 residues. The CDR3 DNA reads TGTGCCAGCAGCTTGAGGACAGCTGGGGCCAACGTCCTGACTTTC. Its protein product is CASSLRTAGANVLTF. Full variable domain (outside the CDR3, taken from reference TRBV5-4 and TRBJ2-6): ETGVTQSPTHLIKTRGQQVTLRCSSQSGHNTVSWYQQALGQGPQFIFQYYREEENGRGNFPPRFSGLQFPNYSSELNVNALELDDSALYLCASSLRTAGANVLTFGAGSRLTVL.

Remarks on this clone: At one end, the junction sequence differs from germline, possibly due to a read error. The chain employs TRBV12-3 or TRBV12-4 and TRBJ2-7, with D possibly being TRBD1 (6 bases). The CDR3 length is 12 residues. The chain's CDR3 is CASSLAFQGKLF. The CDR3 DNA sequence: TGTGCCAGCAGTTTGGCCTTTCAGGGGAAGCTATTC.

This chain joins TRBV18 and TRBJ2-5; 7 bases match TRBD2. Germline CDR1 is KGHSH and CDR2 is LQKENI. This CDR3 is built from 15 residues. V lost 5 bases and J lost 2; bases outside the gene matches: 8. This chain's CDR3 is CASSFTASGQETQYF. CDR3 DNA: TGTGCCAGCTCATTCACCGCTAGCGGACAAGAGACCCAGTACTTC.

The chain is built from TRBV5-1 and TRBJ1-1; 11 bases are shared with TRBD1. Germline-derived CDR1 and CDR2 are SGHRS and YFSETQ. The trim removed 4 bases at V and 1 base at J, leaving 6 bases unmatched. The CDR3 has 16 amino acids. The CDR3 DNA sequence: TGCGCCAGCAGCGAAGGACAGGGGGCCTCGAACACTGAAGCTTTCTTT. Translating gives CASSEGQGASNTEAFF.

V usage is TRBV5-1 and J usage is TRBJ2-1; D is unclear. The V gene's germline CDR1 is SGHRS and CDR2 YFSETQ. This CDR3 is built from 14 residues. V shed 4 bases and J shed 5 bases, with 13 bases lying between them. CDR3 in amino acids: CASSTELVDNEQFF. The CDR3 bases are TGCGCCAGCAGCACTGAGCTAGTAGACAATGAGCAGTTCTTC.

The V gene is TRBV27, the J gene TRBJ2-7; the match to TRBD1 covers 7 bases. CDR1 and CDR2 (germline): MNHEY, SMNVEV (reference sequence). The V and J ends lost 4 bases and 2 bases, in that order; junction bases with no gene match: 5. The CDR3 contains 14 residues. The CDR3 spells CASSSARGPYEQYF. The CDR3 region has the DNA TGTGCCAGCAGTTCCGCAAGGGGGCCCTACGAGCAGTACTTC.

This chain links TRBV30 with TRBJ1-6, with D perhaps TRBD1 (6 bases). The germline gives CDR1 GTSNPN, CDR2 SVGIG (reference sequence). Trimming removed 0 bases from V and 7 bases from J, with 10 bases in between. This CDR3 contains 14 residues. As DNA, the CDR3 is TGTGCCTGGAGTGTAACAGGGACGAATTCACCCCTCCACTTT. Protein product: CAWSVTGTNSPLHF. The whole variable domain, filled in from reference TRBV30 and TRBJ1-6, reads SQTIHQWPATLVQPVGSPLSLECTVEGTSNPNLYWYRQAAGRGLQLLFYSVGIGQISSEVPQNLSASRPQDRQFILSSKKLLLSDSGFYLCAWSVTGTNSPLHFGNGTRLTVT.

For the CDR3, the DNA is TGTGCCAGCAGTCCCACGGACAGAGGAAACACCATATATTTT. Translation: CASSPTDRGNTIYF. This sequence joins TRBV6-5 and TRBJ1-3; D possibly corresponds to TRBD1 (6 bases). The CDR3 contains 14 residues. V lost 5 bases and J 4 bases, leaving 12 bases between the germline ends. Germline CDR1 is MNHEY and CDR2 is SVGAGI.